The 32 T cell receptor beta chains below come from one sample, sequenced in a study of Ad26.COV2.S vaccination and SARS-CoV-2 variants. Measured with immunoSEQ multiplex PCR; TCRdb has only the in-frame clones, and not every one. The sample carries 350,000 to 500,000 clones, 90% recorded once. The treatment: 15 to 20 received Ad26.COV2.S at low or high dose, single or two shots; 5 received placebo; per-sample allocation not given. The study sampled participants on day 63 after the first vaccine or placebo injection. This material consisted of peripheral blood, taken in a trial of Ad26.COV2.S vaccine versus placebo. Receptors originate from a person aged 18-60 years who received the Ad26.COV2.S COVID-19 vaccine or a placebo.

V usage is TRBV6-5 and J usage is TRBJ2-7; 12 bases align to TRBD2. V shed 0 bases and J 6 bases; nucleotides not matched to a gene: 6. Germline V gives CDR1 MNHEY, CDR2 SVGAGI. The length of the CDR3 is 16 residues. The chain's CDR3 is CASSYSFTSGRSEQYF. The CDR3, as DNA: TGTGCCAGCAGTTACTCATTCACTAGCGGGAGGAGCGAGCAGTACTTC.

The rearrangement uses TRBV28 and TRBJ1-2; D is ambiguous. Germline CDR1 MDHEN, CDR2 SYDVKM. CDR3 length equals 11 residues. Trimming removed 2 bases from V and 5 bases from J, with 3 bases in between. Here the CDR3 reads CASSLAYGYTF. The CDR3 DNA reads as TGTGCCAGCAGTTTAGCTTATGGCTACACCTTC.

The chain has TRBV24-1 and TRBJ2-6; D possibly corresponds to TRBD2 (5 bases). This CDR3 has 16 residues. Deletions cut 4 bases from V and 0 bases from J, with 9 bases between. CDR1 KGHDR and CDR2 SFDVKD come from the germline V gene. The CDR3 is CATSDRRDSGANVLTF. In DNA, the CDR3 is TGTGCCACCAGTGACCGACGGGACTCTGGGGCCAACGTCCTGACTTTC.

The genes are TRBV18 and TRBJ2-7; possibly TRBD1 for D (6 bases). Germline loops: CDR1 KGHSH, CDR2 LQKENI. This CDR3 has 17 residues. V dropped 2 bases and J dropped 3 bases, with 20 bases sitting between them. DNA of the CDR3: TGTGCCAGCTCACCATTACAGACGACAGGTATAAGCTACGAGCAGTACTTC. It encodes CASSPLQTTGISYEQYF.

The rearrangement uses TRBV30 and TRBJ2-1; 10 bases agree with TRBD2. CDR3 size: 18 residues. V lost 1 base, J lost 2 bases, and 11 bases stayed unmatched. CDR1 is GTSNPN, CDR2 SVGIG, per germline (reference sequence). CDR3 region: CAWSEGKIAGGPYNEQFF. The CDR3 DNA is TGTGCCTGGAGTGAGGGGAAAATAGCGGGAGGTCCCTACAATGAGCAGTTCTTC.

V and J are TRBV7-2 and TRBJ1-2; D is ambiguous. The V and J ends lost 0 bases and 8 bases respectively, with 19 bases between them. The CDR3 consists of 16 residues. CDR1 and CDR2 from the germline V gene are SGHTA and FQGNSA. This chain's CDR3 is CASSLALDGPHLGYTF. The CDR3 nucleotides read TGTGCCAGCAGCTTAGCTCTGGACGGACCCCATCTGGGCTACACCTTC.

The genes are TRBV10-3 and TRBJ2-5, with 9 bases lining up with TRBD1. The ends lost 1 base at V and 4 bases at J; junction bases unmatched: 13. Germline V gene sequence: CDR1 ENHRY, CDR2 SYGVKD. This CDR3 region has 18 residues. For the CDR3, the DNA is TGTGCCATCAGTGAGTTGCCCCTGACAGGGGGACGAGCAGAGACCCAGTACTTC. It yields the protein CAISELPLTGGRAETQYF.

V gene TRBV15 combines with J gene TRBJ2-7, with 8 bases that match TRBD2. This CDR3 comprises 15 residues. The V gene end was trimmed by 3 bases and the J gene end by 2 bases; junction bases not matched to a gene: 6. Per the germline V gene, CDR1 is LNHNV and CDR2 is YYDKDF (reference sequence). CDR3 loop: CATSRARGETYEQYF. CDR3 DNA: TGTGCCACCAGCAGGGCGCGGGGGGAGACCTACGAGCAGTACTTC.

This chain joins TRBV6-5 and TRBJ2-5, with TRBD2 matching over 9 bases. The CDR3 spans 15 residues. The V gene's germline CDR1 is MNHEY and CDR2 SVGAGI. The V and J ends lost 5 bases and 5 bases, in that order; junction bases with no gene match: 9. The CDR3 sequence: CASSPNAGGGETQYF. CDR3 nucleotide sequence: TGTGCCAGCAGTCCGAATGCGGGAGGGGGCGAGACCCAGTACTTC.

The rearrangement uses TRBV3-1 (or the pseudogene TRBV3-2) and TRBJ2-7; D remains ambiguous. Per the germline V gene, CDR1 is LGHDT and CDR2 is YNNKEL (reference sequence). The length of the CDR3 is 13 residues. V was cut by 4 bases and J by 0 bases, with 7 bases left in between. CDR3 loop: CASSPYSSYEQYF. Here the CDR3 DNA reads TGTGCCAGCAGCCCATACTCCTCCTACGAGCAGTACTTC.

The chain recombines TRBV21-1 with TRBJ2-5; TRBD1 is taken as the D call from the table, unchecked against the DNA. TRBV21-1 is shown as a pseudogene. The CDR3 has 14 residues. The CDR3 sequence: CASSPTENQETQYF. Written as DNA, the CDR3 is TGTGCCAGCAGCCCTACAGAAAACCAAGAGACCCAGTACTTC.

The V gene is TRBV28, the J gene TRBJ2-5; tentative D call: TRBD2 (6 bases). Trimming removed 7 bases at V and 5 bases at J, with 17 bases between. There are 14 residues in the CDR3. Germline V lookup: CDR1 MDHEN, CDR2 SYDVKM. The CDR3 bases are TGTGCCAGCATGATGCTAGCGCGGTGGGAGACCCAGTACTTC. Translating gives CASMMLARWETQYF.

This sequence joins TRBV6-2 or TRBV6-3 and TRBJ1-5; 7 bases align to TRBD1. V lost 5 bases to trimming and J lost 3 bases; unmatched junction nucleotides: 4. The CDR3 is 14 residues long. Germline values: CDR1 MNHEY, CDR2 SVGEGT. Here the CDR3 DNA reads TGTGCCAGCAGTCGGGGACAGTCCAATCAGCCCCAGCATTTT. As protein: CASSRGQSNQPQHF.

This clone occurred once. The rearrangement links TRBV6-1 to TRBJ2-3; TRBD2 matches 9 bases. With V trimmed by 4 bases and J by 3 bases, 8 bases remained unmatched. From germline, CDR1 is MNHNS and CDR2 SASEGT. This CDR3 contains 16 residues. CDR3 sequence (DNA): TGTGCCAGCAGTGCCTTTAGCGGGAGTGATACAGATACGCAGTATTTT. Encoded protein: CASSAFSGSDTDTQYF.

The CDR3 DNA reads TGTGCCATCAGTGAGAGCACCAACTATGGCTACACCTTC. Protein product: CAISESTNYGYTF. V is TRBV10-3 and J is TRBJ1-2; D unresolved. V was trimmed by 2 bases and J by 2 bases, leaving 6 bases between them. This CDR3 comprises 13 residues. Per germline, CDR1 ENHRY and CDR2 SYGVKD.

CDR3 nucleotides: TGTGCCTGGAGTGCTCAAAAGGGATGGGCGGGGTACGAGCAGTACTTC. This encodes CAWSAQKGWAGYEQYF. The rearrangement joins TRBV30 to TRBJ2-7; D perhaps matches TRBD2 (6 bases). Trimming pared 1 base from V and 4 bases from J, leaving 20 bases between. Looked up from germline, CDR1 is GTSNPN and CDR2 is SVGIG (reference sequence). The CDR3 runs to 16 residues.

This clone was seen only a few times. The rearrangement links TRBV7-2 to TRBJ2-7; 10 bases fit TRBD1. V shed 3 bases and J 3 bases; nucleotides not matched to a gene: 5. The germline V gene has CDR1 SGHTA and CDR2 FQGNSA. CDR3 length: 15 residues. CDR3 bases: TGTGCCAGCAGCTTCTCCGGGACAGGGGACTACGAGCAGTACTTC. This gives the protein CASSFSGTGDYEQYF.

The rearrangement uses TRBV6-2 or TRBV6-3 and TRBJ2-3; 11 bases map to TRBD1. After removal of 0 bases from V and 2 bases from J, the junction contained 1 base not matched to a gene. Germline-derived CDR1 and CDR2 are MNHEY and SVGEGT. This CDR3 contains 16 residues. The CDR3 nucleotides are TGTGCCAGCAGTTACTCAGGACAGGGGGCCACAGATACGCAGTATTTT. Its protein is CASSYSGQGATDTQYF.

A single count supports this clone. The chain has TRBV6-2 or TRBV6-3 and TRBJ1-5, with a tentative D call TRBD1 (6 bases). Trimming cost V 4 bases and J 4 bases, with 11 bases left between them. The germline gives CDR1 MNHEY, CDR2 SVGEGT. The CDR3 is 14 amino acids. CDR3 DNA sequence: TGTGCCAGCAGTTCCGCCGACAGGAATCAGCCCCAGCATTTT. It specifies CASSSADRNQPQHF.

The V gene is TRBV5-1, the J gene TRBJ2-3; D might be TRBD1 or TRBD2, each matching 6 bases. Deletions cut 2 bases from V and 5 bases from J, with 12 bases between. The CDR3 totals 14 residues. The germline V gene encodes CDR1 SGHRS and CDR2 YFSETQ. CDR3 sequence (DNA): TGCGCCAGCAGCTTTGGGGGGCAGGGAGATACGCAGTATTTT. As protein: CASSFGGQGDTQYF.

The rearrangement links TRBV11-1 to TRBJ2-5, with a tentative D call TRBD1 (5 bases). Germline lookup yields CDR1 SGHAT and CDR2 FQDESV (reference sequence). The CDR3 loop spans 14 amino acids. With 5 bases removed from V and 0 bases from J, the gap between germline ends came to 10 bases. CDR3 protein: CASSADIYQETQYF. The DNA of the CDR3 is TGTGCCAGCAGCGCGGACATATACCAAGAGACCCAGTACTTC.

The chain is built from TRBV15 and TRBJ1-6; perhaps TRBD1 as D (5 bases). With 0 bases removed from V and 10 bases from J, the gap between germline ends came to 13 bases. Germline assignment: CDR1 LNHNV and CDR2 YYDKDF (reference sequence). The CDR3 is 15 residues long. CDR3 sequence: CATSREGTEMSPLHF. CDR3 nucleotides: TGTGCCACCAGCAGAGAGGGGACGGAAATGTCACCCCTCCACTTT.

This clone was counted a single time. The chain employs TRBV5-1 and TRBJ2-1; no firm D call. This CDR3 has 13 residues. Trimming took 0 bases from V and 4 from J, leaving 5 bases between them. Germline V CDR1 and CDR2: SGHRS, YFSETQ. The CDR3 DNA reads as TGCGCCAGCAGCTTGGGCCCATACAATGAGCAGTTCTTC. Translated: CASSLGPYNEQFF. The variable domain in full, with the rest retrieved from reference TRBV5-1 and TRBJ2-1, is KAGVTQTPRYLIKTRGQQVTLSCSPISGHRSVSWYQQTPGQGLQFLFEYFSETQRNKGNFPGRFSGRQFSNSRSEMNVSTLELGDSALYLCASSLGPYNEQFFGPGTRLTVL.

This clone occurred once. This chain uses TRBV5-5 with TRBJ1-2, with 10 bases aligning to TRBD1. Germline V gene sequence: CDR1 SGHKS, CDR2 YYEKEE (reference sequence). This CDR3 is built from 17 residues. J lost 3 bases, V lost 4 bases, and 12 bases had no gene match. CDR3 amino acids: CASSPRTGGSIDYGYTF. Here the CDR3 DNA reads TGTGCCAGCAGCCCTAGGACAGGGGGTTCGATCGACTATGGCTACACCTTC.

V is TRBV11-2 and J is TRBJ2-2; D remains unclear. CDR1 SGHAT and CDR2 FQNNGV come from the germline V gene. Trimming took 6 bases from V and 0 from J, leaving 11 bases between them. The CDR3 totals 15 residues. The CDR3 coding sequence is TGTGCCAGCAGGAGGTCAGGTGCGAACACCGGGGAGCTGTTTTTT. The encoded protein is CASRRSGANTGELFF.

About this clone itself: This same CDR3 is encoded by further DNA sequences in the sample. The CDR3 DNA sequence: TGTGCCTGGAGTGCGGGGAATCAGCCCCAGCATTTT. Protein: CAWSAGNQPQHF. The V call is TRBV30, the J call TRBJ1-5; D is ambiguous. V lost 1 base to trimming and J lost 4 bases, with 5 bases between them. The CDR3 totals 12 residues. Germline CDR1 GTSNPN, CDR2 SVGIG (reference sequence).

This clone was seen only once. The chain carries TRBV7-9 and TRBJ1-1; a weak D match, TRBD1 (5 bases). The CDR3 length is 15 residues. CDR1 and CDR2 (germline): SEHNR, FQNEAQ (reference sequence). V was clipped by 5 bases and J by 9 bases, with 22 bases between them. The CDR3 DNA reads TGTGCCAGCAGCCTAATAGTACCCGGGACGGCTAAAGCTTTCTTT. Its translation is CASSLIVPGTAKAFF.

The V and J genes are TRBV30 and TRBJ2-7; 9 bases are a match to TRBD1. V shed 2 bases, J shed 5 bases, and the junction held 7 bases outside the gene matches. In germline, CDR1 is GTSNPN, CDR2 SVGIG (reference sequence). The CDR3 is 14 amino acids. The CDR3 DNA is TGTGCCTGGAGTAGGGGACAGGGTAGGGACGAGCAGTACTTC. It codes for CAWSRGQGRDEQYF. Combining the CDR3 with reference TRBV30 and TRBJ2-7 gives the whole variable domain SQTIHQWPATLVQPVGSPLSLECTVEGTSNPNLYWYRQAAGRGLQLLFYSVGIGQISSEVPQNLSASRPQDRQFILSSKKLLLSDSGFYLCAWSRGQGRDEQYFGPGTRLTVT.

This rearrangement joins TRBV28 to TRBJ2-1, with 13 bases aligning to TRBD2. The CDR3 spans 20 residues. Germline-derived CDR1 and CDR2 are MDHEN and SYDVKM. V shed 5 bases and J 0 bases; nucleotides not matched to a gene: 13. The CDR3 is CASSPPPLAGGGSSYNEQFF. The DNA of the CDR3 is TGTGCCAGCAGTCCCCCCCCACTAGCGGGGGGGGGAAGCTCCTACAATGAGCAGTTCTTC. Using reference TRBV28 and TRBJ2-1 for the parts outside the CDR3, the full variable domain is DVKVTQSSRYLVKRTGEKVFLECVQDMDHENMFWYRQDPGLGLRLIYFSYDVKMKEKGDIPEGYSVSREKKERFSLILESASTNQTSMYLCASSPPPLAGGGSSYNEQFFGPGTRLTVL.

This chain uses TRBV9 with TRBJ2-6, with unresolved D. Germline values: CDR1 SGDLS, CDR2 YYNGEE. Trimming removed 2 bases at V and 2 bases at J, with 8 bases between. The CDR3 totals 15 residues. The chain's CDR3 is CASSVRRAGANVLTF. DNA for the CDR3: TGTGCCAGCAGCGTTCGTAGGGCTGGGGCCAACGTCCTGACTTTC.

DNA for the CDR3: TGTGCCATCAGCCAAGGACTAGCGGGAGGTTTAAGCTCTGGGGCCAACGTCCTGACTTTC. It encodes CAISQGLAGGLSSGANVLTF. The chain uses TRBV10-3 and TRBJ2-6; 14 nucleotides align to TRBD2. Germline trimming cut 6 bases from V and 0 bases from J; bases unmatched to any gene: 10. Germline V CDR1 and CDR2: ENHRY, SYGVKD. The CDR3 covers 20 residues.

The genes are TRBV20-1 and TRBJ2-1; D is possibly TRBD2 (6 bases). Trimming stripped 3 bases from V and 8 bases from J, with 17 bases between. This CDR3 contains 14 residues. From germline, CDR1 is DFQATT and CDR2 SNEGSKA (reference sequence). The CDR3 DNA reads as TGCAGTGCTAGTCTCGCGGGACCACAGGATGAGCAGTTCTTC. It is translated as CSASLAGPQDEQFF.